The source of this TCR beta chain is a study of blood T cell repertoires in COVID-19. Study-level information: The United States, Italy and Spain provided the acute and convalescent COVID-19 samples.

In the original workflow: Amplification of reference gene primers provided the estimated nucleated cell counts. This table comes from immunoSEQ multiplex PCR, and its TCRdb copy is limited to in-frame clones, with some not included. The DNA gave D and trimming, while V, J and clone size come from that table. The sample yields 150,000 to 200,000 clones, roughly 81% seen once. The germline V and J ends were trimmed by 1 base and 2 bases, with 13 bases remaining between them. Per germline, CDR1 LNHDA and CDR2 SQIVND (reference sequence). This CDR3 is 16 amino acids long. The rearrangement uses TRBV19 and TRBJ2-3, with D perhaps TRBD2 (6 bases). Sample: peripheral blood. The TCR sequence derives from a woman aged 80 or over with COVID-19, enrolled during active disease. The CDR3 nucleotides are TGTGCCAGTAGTATAGTTACTAGCCTTTCCACAGATACGCAGTATTTT. This gives the protein CASSIVTSLSTDTQYF.